This T cell receptor (beta chain) was sequenced in a study of blood T cells in healthy people across ages. Each sample provided at least 6 micrograms of extracted total RNA. CDR1 SQVTM and CDR2 ANQGSEA come from the germline V gene. The CDR3 is 12 amino acids. The second PCR ran 7 to 11 cycles with a sample-barcoded 5' primer and J-beta primers. Template switching added a 12-random-nucleotide identifier to every cDNA molecule. TCRdb itself ran the 5' RACE reads through MiXCR, one entry per CDR3 protein. The repertoire consists of about 1.8 million distinct CDR3 sequences, with around 48% occurring once and the leading ten covering 2.1%. A note on this clonotype: Mismatch with germline at one junction end may stem from a read error.

The chain employs TRBV29-1 and TRBJ1-2; TRBD1 might be the D (6 bases). The sample taken for sequencing was blood. The sequence came from a woman in her thirties or forties in good health. CDR3 DNA sequence: TGCGGCGTTGAACAGGGTACGGGTGGCTACACCTTC. This translates into CGVEQGTGGYTF.